This T cell receptor beta chain was captured in a study of CXCR3-negative and CXCR3-positive naive CD8 T cells (dated by TCRdb to between 2017 and 2020). General notes on the study: About 135 million TRB reads were obtained in total, roughly 1.5 +/- 0.3 million reads per library. Diversity and physicochemical repertoire analyses were performed on around ten donors pooled from two independent experiments. For the TRBV-TRBJ cluster analysis, the naive subsets came from 5 or 6 donors, while the memory cells came from 3 donors. The study at large found these results: CXCR3 expression partially decreased after cryopreservation, so most assays used freshly isolated PBMCs. Repertoire diversity was comparably high in both naive subsets but much lower in memory CD8+ T cells. Because surface CD5, which is linked to self-reactivity in mice, was comparable between the naive subsets, TCR interaction strength was also inferred from the physicochemical properties of TRB CDR3s. Compared with CXCR3-negative naive cells, CXCR3-positive naive cells had TRB CDR3s with higher hydrophobicity (lower Kidera factor 4), lower energy, and higher strength and volume indices. TRBV-TRBJ usage was similar between naive CXCR3-negative and CXCR3-positive cells from the same donor, while memory cells showed distinct patterns.

The CDR1 and CDR2 encoded by the germline V gene are SGHRS and YFSETQ. From its cysteine to its phenylalanine, the CDR3 spans 16 amino acids. The DNA is not on file. Sequencing relied on a NextSeq 550. The Human TCR Profiling Kit (MiLaboratory) was used to make UMI-labeled 5' RACE TRB cDNA libraries. The full amount of extracted RNA was used for cDNA synthesis, and the full amount of resulting cDNA was used for PCR amplification. The libraries were made side by side, with each library going through the same number of PCR cycles. Regarding the original processing steps: About 53,000 +/- 9,400 unique UMI-labeled TRB cDNA molecules per library were extracted with MIGEC and MiXCR, with at least two reads per UMI required. Each library averaged roughly 36,000 +/- 9,600 functional in-frame TRB CDR3 nucleotide clonotypes without stop codons. After each sample was downsampled to 5000 UMI-labeled TRB molecules, VDJtools was used to calculate diversity metrics such as normalized Shannon-Wiener and Chao1. VDJtools was used to calculate clonotype-size-weighted physicochemical properties of the central five CDR3 residues, namely interaction energy, strength, volume and Kidera factor 4. TCRdb reprocessed the reads, so every CDR3 protein sequence counts as one entry and DNA is not shown. The V and J calls follow TCRdb's processing rather than the paper's. The sample's own table lists around 63,000 distinct CDR3 sequences. The ten largest clones add up to about 4.9% of the sample.

With regard to this clonotype: It lacks a known antigen.

For every CD8+ T cell subset, approximately 300,000 cells were flow-sorted straight into RLT lysis buffer, and each subset was sorted in triplicate. To exclude memory contaminants, naive CD8+ T cells were stringently defined as CD45RO-CCR7+CD27+CD95-. Peripheral blood mononuclear cells were isolated from buffy coats by standard density gradient centrifugation. Naive CXCR3-negative and CXCR3-positive CD8+ T cells were flow-sorted on a FACSAria III. An RNeasy Mini Kit was used to extract total RNA from the sorted cells. Sequenced input: naive CXCR3+ CD8+ T cells from blood. According to the study, the label for this sample's cell subset or site signals: CD45RO-CCR7+CD27+CD95- naive CD8+ T cells expressing CXCR3 (TNR3+). This TCR came from a human donor in good health. Some clones in this sample may be carry-over from other donors' samples. The chain employs TRBV5-1 and TRBJ2-3; TCRdb's D call of TRBD1 is untestable without DNA. The CDR3 protein sequence reads: CASSFRDPTAPDTQYF. This CDR3, with the reference TRBV5-1 and TRBJ2-3 proteins standing in past its ends, gives the full variable domain KAGVTQTPRYLIKTRGQQVTLSCSPISGHRSVSWYQQTPGQGLQFLFEYFSETQRNKGNFPGRFSGRQFSNSRSEMNVSTLELGDSALYLCASSFRDPTAPDTQYFGPGTRLTVL.